Included here is one TCR beta chain sequence, with context. CDR1 and CDR2 from the germline V gene are SQVTM and ANQGSEA. Between the trimmed V and J ends, which lost 7 bases and 0 bases, there was a span of 10 bases. The CDR3 has 13 residues. In the authors' workflow: Nucleated cell counts were estimated from reference gene primer amplification. Here immunoSEQ multiplex PCR was the method, and the copy in TCRdb shows in-frame clones only, minus some. That table supplies the V and J calls and clone size; D and trimming were determined from the DNA. The table shows tens of thousands of clones, with roughly 88% occurring only once. The sample belongs to a study of blood T cell repertoires in COVID-19. At the level of the study: The study drew acute and convalescent COVID-19 samples from the United States, Italy and Spain. T cells, B-cell-depleted T cells, or PBMCs provided the cDNA or gDNA that served as material.

The sample consisted of peripheral blood. This TCR was recovered from a human donor in a cohort sampled during active COVID-19. V is TRBV29-1 and J is TRBJ2-1; TRBD1 might be the D (5 bases). The CDR3 DNA follows: TGCAGCGGGGGTAGGGGCTCCTACAATGAGCAGTTCTTC. Translating gives CSGGRGSYNEQFF.